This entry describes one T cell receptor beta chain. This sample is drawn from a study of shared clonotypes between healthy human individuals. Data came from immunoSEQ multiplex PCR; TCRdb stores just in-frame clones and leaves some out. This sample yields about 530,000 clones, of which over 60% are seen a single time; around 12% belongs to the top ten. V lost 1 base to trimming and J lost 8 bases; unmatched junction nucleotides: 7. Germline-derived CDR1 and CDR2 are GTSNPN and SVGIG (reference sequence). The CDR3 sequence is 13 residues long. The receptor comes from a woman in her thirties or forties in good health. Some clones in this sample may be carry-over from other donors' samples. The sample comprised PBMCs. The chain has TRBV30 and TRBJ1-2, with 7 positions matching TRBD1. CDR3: CAWSGYRGRGYTF. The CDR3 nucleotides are TGTGCCTGGAGTGGGTACAGGGGCCGGGGCTACACCTTC.